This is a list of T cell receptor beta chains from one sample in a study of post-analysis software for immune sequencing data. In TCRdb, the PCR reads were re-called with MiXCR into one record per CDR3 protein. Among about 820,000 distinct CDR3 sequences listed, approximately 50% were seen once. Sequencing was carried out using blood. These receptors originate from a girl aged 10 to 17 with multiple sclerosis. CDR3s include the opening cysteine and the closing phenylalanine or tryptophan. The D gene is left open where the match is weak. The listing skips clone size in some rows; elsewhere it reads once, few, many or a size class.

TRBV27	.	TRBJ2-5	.	TGTGCCAGCAGTTCGTTTTTGGCGGGGGCCCCGGGAGAGACCCAGTACTTC	CASSSFLAGAPGETQYF
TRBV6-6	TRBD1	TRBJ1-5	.	TGTGCCAGCAGTAGACAGGGCGGTCAGCCCCAGCATTTT	CASSRQGGQPQHF
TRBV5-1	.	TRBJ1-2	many	TGCGCCAGCAGCTTGGACAGCTATGGCTACACCTTC	CASSLDSYGYTF
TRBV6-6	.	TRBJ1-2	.	TGTGCCAGCAGTTACTCGATCTATGGCTACACCTTC	CASSYSIYGYTF
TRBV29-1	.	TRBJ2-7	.	TGCAGCGTCAGGGACGGTAATTACGAGCAGTACTTC	CSVRDGNYEQYF
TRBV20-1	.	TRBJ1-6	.	TGCAGTGCTAGAGCGGGACATACGATCAAAAATTCACCCCTCCACTTT	CSARAGHTIKNSPLHF
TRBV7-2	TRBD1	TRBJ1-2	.	TGTGCCAGCAGCTACGCCGGGACAGGGGTCTATGGCTACACCTTC	CASSYAGTGVYGYTF
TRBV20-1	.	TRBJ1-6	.	TGCAGTGCTGGGGGTACAGTGGGGGATAATTCACCCCTCCACTTT	CSAGGTVGDNSPLHF
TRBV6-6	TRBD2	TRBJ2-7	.	TGTGCCAGCGAAACTAGGGAGGGGTCCTACGAGCAGTACTTC	CASETREGSYEQYF
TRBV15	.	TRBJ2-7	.	TGTGCCACCAGCAGAGATACGTCCTACGAGCAGTACTTC	CATSRDTSYEQYF
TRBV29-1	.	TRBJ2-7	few	TGCAGCTACCAAGGAGGCTCCTACGAGCAGTACTTC	CSYQGGSYEQYF
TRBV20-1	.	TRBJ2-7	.	TGCAGTGCTAATCAGGGGGGGACCTACGAGCAGTACTTC	CSANQGGTYEQYF
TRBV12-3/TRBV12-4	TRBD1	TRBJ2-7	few	TGTGCCAGCAATACACAGGGGGCTCCCTACGAGCAGTACTTC	CASNTQGAPYEQYF
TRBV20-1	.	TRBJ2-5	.	TGCAGTGCTGGTAGATTCCTCCAAGAGACCCAGTACTTC	CSAGRFLQETQYF
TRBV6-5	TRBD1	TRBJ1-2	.	TGTGCCGGCAGTTACTCAGGCGGACAGGGCGTCGCAGACTATGGCTACACCTTC	CAGSYSGGQGVADYGYTF
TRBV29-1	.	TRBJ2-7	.	TGCAGCGTTTGCCGGGACATAGAGGAGGAGCAGTACTTC	CSVCRDIEEEQYF
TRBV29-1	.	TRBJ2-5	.	TGCAGCGTTGAACCCGACCGGGACCCCTACCAAGAGGCCCAGTACTTC	CSVEPDRDPYQEAQYF
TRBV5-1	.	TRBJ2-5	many	TGTGCCAGCAGCTCCGGGCCGCAAGAGACCCAGTACTTC	CASSSGPQETQYF
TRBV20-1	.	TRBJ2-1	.	TGCAGTGCTAGCGGGCAGTCAACCTACAATGAGCAGTTCTTC	CSASGQSTYNEQFF
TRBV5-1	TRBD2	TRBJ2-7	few	TGCGCCAGCAGCTTAAAGGGACTAGCCGAGTCCTACGAGCAGTACTTC	CASSLKGLAESYEQYF
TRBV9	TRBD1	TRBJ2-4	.	TGTGCCAGCAGCCCAAAGGACAGGGCGGACAAAAACATTCAGTACTTC	CASSPKDRADKNIQYF